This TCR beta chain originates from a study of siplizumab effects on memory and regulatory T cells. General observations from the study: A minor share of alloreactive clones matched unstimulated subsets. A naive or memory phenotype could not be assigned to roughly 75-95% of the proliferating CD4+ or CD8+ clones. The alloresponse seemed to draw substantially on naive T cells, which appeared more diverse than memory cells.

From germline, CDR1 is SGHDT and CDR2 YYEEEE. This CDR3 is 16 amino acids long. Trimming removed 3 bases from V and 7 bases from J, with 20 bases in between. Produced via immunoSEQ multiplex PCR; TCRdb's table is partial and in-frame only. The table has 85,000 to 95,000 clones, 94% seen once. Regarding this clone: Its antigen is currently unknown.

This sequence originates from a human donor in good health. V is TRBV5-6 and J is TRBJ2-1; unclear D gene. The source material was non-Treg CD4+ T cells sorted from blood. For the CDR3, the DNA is TGTGCCAGCAGCTCTTATTCAGGAAATTCATGGAATGAGCAGTTCTTC. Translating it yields CASSSYSGNSWNEQFF.